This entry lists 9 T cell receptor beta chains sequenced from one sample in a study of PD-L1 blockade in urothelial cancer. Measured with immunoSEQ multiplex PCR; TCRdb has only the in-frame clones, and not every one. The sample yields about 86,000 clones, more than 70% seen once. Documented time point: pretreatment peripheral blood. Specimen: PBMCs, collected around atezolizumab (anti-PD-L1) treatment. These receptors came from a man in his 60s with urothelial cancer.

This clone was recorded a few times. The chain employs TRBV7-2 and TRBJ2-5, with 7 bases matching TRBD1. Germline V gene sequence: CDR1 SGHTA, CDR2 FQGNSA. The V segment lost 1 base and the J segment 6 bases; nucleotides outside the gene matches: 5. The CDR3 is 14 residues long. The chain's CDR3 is CASSLERGQKTQYF. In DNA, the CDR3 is TGTGCCAGCAGCTTAGAGAGGGGGCAAAAGACCCAGTACTTC.

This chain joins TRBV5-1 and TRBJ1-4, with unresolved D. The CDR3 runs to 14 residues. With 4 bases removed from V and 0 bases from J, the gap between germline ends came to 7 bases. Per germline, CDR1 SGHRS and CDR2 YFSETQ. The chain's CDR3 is CASSQDATNEKLFF. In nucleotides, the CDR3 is TGCGCCAGCAGCCAGGATGCAACTAATGAAAAACTGTTTTTT.

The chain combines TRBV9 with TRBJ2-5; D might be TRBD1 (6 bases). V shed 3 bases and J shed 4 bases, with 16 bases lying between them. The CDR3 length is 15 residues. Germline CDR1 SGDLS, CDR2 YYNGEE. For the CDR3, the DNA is TGTGCCAGCAGCGCCCGGGACAACTACGCAGAGACCCAGTACTTC. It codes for CASSARDNYAETQYF.

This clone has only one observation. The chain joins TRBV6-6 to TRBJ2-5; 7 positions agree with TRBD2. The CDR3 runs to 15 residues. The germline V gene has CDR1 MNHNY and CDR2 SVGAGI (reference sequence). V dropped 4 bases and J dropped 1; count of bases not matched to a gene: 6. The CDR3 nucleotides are TGTGCCAGCAGTTTTTCTGGCGGGGGCCAAGAGACCCAGTACTTC. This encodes CASSFSGGGQETQYF.

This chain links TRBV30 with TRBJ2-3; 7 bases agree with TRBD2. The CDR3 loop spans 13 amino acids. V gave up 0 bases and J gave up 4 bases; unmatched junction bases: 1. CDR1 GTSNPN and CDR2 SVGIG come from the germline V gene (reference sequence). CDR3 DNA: TGTGCCTGGAGTGTACGGGGGGCAGATACGCAGTATTTT. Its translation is CAWSVRGADTQYF. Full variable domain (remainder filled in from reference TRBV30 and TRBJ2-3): SQTIHQWPATLVQPVGSPLSLECTVEGTSNPNLYWYRQAAGRGLQLLFYSVGIGQISSEVPQNLSASRPQDRQFILSSKKLLLSDSGFYLCAWSVRGADTQYFGPGTRLTVL.

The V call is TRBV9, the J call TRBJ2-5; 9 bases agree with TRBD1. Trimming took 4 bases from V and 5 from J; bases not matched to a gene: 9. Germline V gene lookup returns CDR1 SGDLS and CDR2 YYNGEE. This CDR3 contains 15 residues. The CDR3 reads CASSPRQGVRETQYF. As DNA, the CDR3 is TGTGCCAGCAGCCCCAGACAGGGGGTACGGGAGACCCAGTACTTC.

Here the CDR3 reads CASSEGSGGTDTQYF. CDR3 bases: TGTGCCAGCAGTGAGGGTAGCGGGGGGACAGATACGCAGTATTTT. The V call is TRBV2, the J call TRBJ2-3, with TRBD2 identical over 10 bases. The CDR3 is 15 amino acids. V was pared by 3 bases and J by 3 bases, with 3 bases of the junction left unmatched. Germline assignment: CDR1 SNHLY and CDR2 FYNNEI.

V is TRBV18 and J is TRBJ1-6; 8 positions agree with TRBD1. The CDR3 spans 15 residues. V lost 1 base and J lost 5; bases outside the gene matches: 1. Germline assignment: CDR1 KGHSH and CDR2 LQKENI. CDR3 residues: CASSPRTGHNSPLHF. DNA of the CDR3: TGTGCCAGCTCACCACGGACAGGGCATAATTCACCCCTCCACTTT.

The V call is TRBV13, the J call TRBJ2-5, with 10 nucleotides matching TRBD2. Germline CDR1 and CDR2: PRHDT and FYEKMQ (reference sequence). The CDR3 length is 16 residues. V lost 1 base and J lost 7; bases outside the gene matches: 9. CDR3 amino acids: CASSLAASGGYVTQYF. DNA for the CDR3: TGTGCCAGCAGCTTAGCGGCTAGCGGGGGTTATGTGACCCAGTACTTC.